Presented here are 15 T cell receptor beta chains from one specimen sequenced in a study of CD8+CD57+ T cells in acquired aplastic anemia. Flow cytometry had shown expanded CD8+CD57+ cells in the patients chosen for sequencing. The TCR beta profiling, which covered VDJ combination and CDR3 sequence, was carried out using genomic DNA as the template. TCRdb processed the reads anew with MiXCR; each CDR3 protein has one entry. Altogether about 170,000 distinct CDR3 sequences are present, roughly 48% being singletons, with the ten largest covering 1.1%. Sequencing was done on a sample of sorted CD4+, CD8+, or CD8+CD57+ T cells (not recorded which) from PBMCs. The receptors here all came from a human donor with aplastic anemia.

The chain joins TRBV12-3 or TRBV12-4 to TRBJ2-3, with 9 bases lining up with TRBD2. The V and J ends lost 3 bases and 5 bases, in that order; junction bases with no gene match: 12. The CDR3 has 17 amino acids. The DNA for the CDR3 is TGTGCCAGCAGTTTCTTGGCGGGGGGGCTAATCGAAGATACGCAGTATTTT. It specifies CASSFLAGGLIEDTQYF.

The rearrangement links TRBV29-1 to TRBJ2-1, with 8 bases identical to TRBD2. In germline, CDR1 is SQVTM, CDR2 ANQGSEA. Losses at the gene ends were 3 bases for V and 7 bases for J; bases not matched to a gene: 14. This CDR3 has 16 amino acids. The CDR3 here is CSVDQREPFVSNEQFF. As DNA, the CDR3 is TGCAGCGTTGACCAGCGGGAGCCTTTCGTTTCGAATGAGCAGTTCTTC.

This clonotype was seen a handful of times. The chain carries TRBV25-1 and TRBJ2-1, with 9 bases fitting TRBD2. V lost 4 bases and J lost 5; bases outside the gene matches: 6. The germline V gene has CDR1 MGHDK and CDR2 SYGVNS. The CDR3 covers 15 residues. This CDR3 is CASSVAGVGNNEQFF. CDR3 sequence (DNA): TGTGCCAGCAGTGTAGCGGGAGTAGGGAACAATGAGCAGTTCTTC. Full variable domain (missing parts from reference TRBV25-1 and TRBJ2-1): EADIYQTPRYLVIGTGKKITLECSQTMGHDKMYWYQQDPGMELHLIHYSYGVNSTEKGDLSSESTVSRIRTEHFPLTLESARPSHTSQYLCASSVAGVGNNEQFFGPGTRLTVL.

This rearrangement joins TRBV2 to TRBJ2-6; D possibly corresponds to TRBD1 (5 bases). The CDR3 has 15 residues. CDR1 is SNHLY and CDR2 is FYNNEI in the germline V gene. With 6 bases removed from V and 4 bases from J, the gap between germline ends came to 13 bases. CDR3 nucleotides: TGTGCCAGCAGCGAACAGGTTCCCGGGGCCAACGTCCTGACTTTC. Translated, it gives CASSEQVPGANVLTF.

The chain employs TRBV24-1 and TRBJ2-7; TRBD1 might be the D (6 bases). Trimming shortened V by 4 bases and J by 6 bases, and 12 bases separated the two germline ends. Germline lookup yields CDR1 KGHDR and CDR2 SFDVKD. The CDR3 runs 13 residues. CDR3 DNA: TGTGCCACCAGTGAGGGTACAGGGCCCGAGCAGTACTTC. It specifies CATSEGTGPEQYF.

This clonotype was counted many times. V usage is TRBV20-1 and J usage is TRBJ2-7; D is undetermined. Germline V CDR1 and CDR2: DFQATT, SNEGSKA (reference sequence). CDR3 length: 12 amino acids. V was pared by 2 bases and J by 0 bases, with 5 bases between. The CDR3 is CSARLDSYEQYF. The CDR3 DNA sequence: TGCAGTGCTAGACTTGACTCCTACGAGCAGTACTTC.

The gene calls are TRBV19 and TRBJ2-7; 8 nucleotides align to TRBD1. CDR1 is LNHDA and CDR2 is SQIVND in the germline V gene (reference sequence). J lost 2 bases, V lost 6 bases, and 9 bases had no gene match. The CDR3 consists of 15 residues. The CDR3 nucleotides are TGTGCCAGTAGCGGGCGGACAGGGCCCACCTACGAGCAGTACTTC. It specifies CASSGRTGPTYEQYF.

The chain combines TRBV29-1 with TRBJ1-3; 7 bases agree with TRBD1. Losses at the gene ends were 6 bases for V and 0 bases for J; bases not matched to a gene: 5. The length of the CDR3 is 14 residues. Germline V gene lookup returns CDR1 SQVTM and CDR2 ANQGSEA. Here the CDR3 reads CSVGDSNSGNTIYF. As DNA, the CDR3 is TGCAGCGTGGGGGACAGCAACTCTGGAAACACCATATATTTT.

The chain couples TRBV7-9 to TRBJ2-3; weak D call: TRBD1 (6 bases). V gave up 5 bases and J gave up 6 bases, with 12 bases separating them. Germline V lookup: CDR1 SEHNR, CDR2 FQNEAQ (reference sequence). This CDR3 is 13 amino acids long. The CDR3 DNA reads as TGTGCCAGCAGCCCAGGGGTAACGGATACGCAGTATTTT. Translated, it gives CASSPGVTDTQYF.

V is TRBV5-4 and J is TRBJ1-6; 7 bases are shared with TRBD1. This CDR3 has 17 residues. V trimming: 0 bases; J trimming: 4 bases; junction bases outside the gene matches: 7. Germline-derived CDR1 and CDR2 are SGHNT and YYREEE (reference sequence). The CDR3 loop reads CASSLGQGGTYNSPLHF. The CDR3 coding sequence is TGTGCCAGCAGCTTGGGACAGGGAGGGACTTATAATTCACCCCTCCACTTT.

This chain connects TRBV10-2 to TRBJ2-7, with TRBD2 identical over 13 bases. CDR3 length equals 15 residues. V gave up 8 bases and J gave up 6 bases; unmatched junction bases: 10. Germline assignment: CDR1 WSHSY and CDR2 SAAADI. CDR3: CASRLAGGTSGEQYF. The CDR3 nucleotides read TGCGCCAGCCGACTAGCGGGGGGCACGTCCGGCGAGCAGTACTTC.

On this clonotype itself: Mismatch with germline at one junction end may stem from a read error. This chain connects TRBV7-6 to TRBJ1-2; 7 positions match TRBD1. Looked up from germline, CDR1 is SGHVS and CDR2 is FNYEAQ. The CDR3 is 15 amino acids. CDR3 coding DNA: TGCGCCAGCATCTTAGCGTCCCGGACAGGTCCTGGCTACACCTTC. Translated: CASILASRTGPGYTF. Looking up the rest from reference TRBV7-6 and TRBJ1-2 gives the full variable domain: GAGVSQSPRYKVTKRGQDVALRCDPISGHVSLYWYRQALGQGPEFLTYFNYEAQQDKSGLPNDRFSAERPEGSISTLTIQRTEQRDSAMYRCASILASRTGPGYTFGSGTRLTVV.

There are many counts of this clonotype. The chain couples TRBV29-1 to TRBJ1-5; 10 nucleotides match TRBD1. This CDR3 comprises 14 residues. The J segment lost 4 bases and the V segment lost 4 bases, leaving 4 bases of the junction unmatched. Germline V gene data show CDR1 as SQVTM and CDR2 as ANQGSEA. The CDR3 is CSVAWTGGNQPQHF. In DNA form, the CDR3 reads TGCAGCGTTGCATGGACAGGGGGTAATCAGCCCCAGCATTTT.

As concerns this clonotype: Compared with germline, one end of the junction differs, possibly owing to a read error. The chain has TRBV11-2 and TRBJ2-1, with 8 bases aligning to TRBD2. The CDR3 consists of 14 residues. Germline assignment: CDR1 SGHAT and CDR2 FQNNGV. The CDR3 nucleotides read TGTACCAGCAGCCCGCGGGGGGCTGACAATGAGCAGTTCTTC. Protein: CTSSPRGADNEQFF.

V usage is TRBV7-3 and J usage is TRBJ1-1; D is ambiguous. Per the germline V gene, CDR1 is SGHTA and CDR2 is FQGTGA. CDR3 length: 11 amino acids. Between the trimmed V and J ends, which lost 6 bases and 6 bases, there was a span of 8 bases. CDR3 in DNA: TGTGCCAGCAGTCGAGGGTCTGAAGCTTTCTTT. Protein: CASSRGSEAFF. Combining the CDR3 with reference TRBV7-3 and TRBJ1-1 gives the whole variable domain GAGVSQTPSNKVTEKGKYVELRCDPISGHTALYWYRQSLGQGPEFLIYFQGTGAADDSGLPNDRFFAVRPEGSVSTLKIQRTERGDSAVYLCASSRGSEAFFGQGTRLTVV.